This T cell receptor beta chain was recorded in a study of blood T cell repertoires in COVID-19. Study details: Samples of COVID-19 (acute and convalescent) were obtained from the United States, Italy and Spain. The cDNA or gDNA used as material had been derived from T cells, B-cell-depleted T cells, or PBMCs.

V lost 4 bases and J lost 0, with 13 bases in between. This CDR3 has 16 residues. The V gene's germline CDR1 is KGHSH and CDR2 LQKENI. The Seattle site enrolled patients during active infection and followed them longitudinally. Authors' data handling: Reference gene primer amplification gave nucleated cell count estimates. TCRdb's table, derived via immunoSEQ multiplex PCR, lists solely in-frame clones and lacks some. V and J calls and clone size follow that table, whereas D and trimming were derived from the DNA. Among about 350,000 clones listed, roughly nine tenths were seen once. J is TRBJ1-5 and V is TRBV18; D may be TRBD1 (5 bases). Sequencing input: peripheral blood. The sequence was obtained from a woman aged 60-70 years with COVID-19, enrolled during active disease. CDR3: CASSRTGLDSNQPQHF. The CDR3 nucleotides are TGTGCCAGCTCACGAACAGGTTTAGATAGCAATCAGCCCCAGCATTTT.